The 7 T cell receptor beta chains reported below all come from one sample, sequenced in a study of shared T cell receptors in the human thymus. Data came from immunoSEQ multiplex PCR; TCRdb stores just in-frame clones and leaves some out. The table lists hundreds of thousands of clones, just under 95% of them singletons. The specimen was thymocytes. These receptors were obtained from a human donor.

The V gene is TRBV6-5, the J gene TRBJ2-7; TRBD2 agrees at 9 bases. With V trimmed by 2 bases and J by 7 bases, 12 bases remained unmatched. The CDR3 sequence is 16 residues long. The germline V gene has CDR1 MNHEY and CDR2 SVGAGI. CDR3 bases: TGTGCCAGCAGTTACGGGGCTAGCGGGGTCCCCTGGGAGCAGTACTTC. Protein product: CASSYGASGVPWEQYF.

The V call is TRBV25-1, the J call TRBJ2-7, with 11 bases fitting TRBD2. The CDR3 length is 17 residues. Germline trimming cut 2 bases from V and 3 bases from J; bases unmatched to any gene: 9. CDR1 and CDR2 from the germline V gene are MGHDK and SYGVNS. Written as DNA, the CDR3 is TGTGCCAGCAGTGAACCAACGACTAGCGGGGCCAGCTACGAGCAGTACTTC. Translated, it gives CASSEPTTSGASYEQYF.

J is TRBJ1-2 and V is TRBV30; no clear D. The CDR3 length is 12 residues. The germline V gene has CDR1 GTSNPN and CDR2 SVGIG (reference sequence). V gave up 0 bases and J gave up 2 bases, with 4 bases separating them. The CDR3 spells CAWSVPNYGYTF. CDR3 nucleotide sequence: TGTGCCTGGAGTGTACCGAACTATGGCTACACCTTC.

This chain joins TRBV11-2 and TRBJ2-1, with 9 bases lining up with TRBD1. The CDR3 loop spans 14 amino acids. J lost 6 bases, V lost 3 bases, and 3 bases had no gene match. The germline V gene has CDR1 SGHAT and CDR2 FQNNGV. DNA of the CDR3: TGTGCCAGCAGCTTTACAGGGGGCTCCAATGAGCAGTTCTTC. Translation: CASSFTGGSNEQFF.

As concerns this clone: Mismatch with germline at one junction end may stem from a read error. The CDR3: CASREAGDEQYF. Here the CDR3 DNA reads TGTGCCAGCAGAGAAGCGGGAGACGAGCAGTACTTC. V is TRBV2 and J is TRBJ2-7; the match to TRBD2 covers 8 bases. Germline-derived CDR1 and CDR2 are SNHLY and FYNNEI. The CDR3 is 12 residues long.

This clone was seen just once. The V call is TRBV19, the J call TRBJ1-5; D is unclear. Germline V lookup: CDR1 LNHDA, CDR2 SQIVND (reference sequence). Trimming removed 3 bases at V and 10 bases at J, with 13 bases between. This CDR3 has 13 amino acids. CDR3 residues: CASSIKGVSPQHF. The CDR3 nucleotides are TGTGCCAGTAGTATTAAGGGCGTAAGTCCCCAGCATTTT.

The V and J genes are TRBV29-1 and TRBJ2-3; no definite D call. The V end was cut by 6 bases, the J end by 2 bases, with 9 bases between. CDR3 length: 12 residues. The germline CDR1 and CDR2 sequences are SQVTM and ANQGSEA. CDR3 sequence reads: CSVHTSTDTQYF. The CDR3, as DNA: TGCAGCGTCCATACTTCCACAGATACGCAGTATTTT.